A selection of T cell receptor beta chains follows, all from one sample in a study of blood T cell repertoires in COVID-19. Produced via immunoSEQ multiplex PCR; TCRdb's table is partial and in-frame only. The sample consists of 400,000 or so clones, approximately 86% of them appearing once. Sequenced input: PBMCs or T cells enriched from blood (not recorded which). The receptors stem from a middle-aged woman with acute COVID-19. The CDR3 runs from the conserved cysteine through the conserved F or W. A D gene is named only where the DNA matches it firmly. Only part of the rows carry a size: once, few, many, or a class if the clone is expanded.

d_gene,abundance,v_gene,j_gene,CDR3nt,CDR3aa
NA,NA,TRBV5-1,TRBJ1-1,TGCGCCAGCAGCTTGATTCCAGGGGCGGGCACTGAAGCTTTCTTT,CASSLIPGAGTEAFF
TRBD1,NA,TRBV7-2,TRBJ1-3,TGTGCCAGCAGCTCCCAGGGGGCTGGAAACACCATATATTTT,CASSSQGAGNTIYF
NA,once,TRBV6-5,TRBJ1-6,TGTGCCTCCTACGGGGGGGGCCCCTCACAACTCCACTTT,CASYGGGPSQLHF
NA,few,TRBV6-6,TRBJ1-5,TGTGCCAGCAGTCCATTACCCGATATCCGTGAGGCTAGTCAGCCCCAGCATTTT,CASSPLPDIREASQPQHF
TRBD1,NA,TRBV6-1,TRBJ1-2,TGTGCCAGCAGTGAACCTGCCTCCGCCCCGGACAGGGGAACTAATTTAAATGGCTACACCTTC,CASSEPASAPDRGTNLNGYTF
NA,NA,TRBV5-1,TRBJ2-5,TGCGCCAGCAGCTTGGGACAGGGAGGAGAGACCCAGTACTTC,CASSLGQGGETQYF
NA,NA,TRBV6-5,TRBJ1-2,TGTGCCAGCAGTACAGGGATGGGGTACACCTTC,CASSTGMGYTF
NA,NA,TRBV11-2,TRBJ1-6,TGTGCCAGCAGCGGACGGGGAACCTATAATTCACCCCTCCACTTT,CASSGRGTYNSPLHF
NA,NA,TRBV3-1/TRBV3-2,TRBJ1-2,TGTGCCAGCAGCCAAGGCACAGGAAAGATCGGCTACACCTTC,CASSQGTGKIGYTF
TRBD1,NA,TRBV2,TRBJ1-6,TGTGCCAGCAAGGACAGGGGCCTGTATAATTCACCCCTCCACTTT,CASKDRGLYNSPLHF
NA,NA,TRBV5-6,TRBJ1-3,TGTGCCAGCAGCTTGTCAGTGACAGGAAACACCATATATTTT,CASSLSVTGNTIYF
NA,NA,TRBV20-1,TRBJ1-1,TGCAGTGCTGCGTACTACACTGAAGCTTTCTTT,CSAAYYTEAFF
NA,NA,TRBV4-2,TRBJ1-1,TGTGCCAGCAGCCAAGCCCTCACCGGACAATCTGAAGCTTTCTTT,CASSQALTGQSEAFF
TRBD2,once,TRBV6-5,TRBJ2-1,TGTGCCACCAAGACTAGCGGGGGCCACAATGAGCAGTTCTTC,CATKTSGGHNEQFF
TRBD2,NA,TRBV5-4,TRBJ2-3,TGTGCCAGCAGCTTGAGACGGGGGGGCCAGAATACGCAGTATTTT,CASSLRRGGQNTQYF
NA,NA,TRBV11-3,TRBJ2-3,TGTGCCAGCAGCTTACACACAGATACGCAGTATTTT,CASSLHTDTQYF
TRBD1,few,TRBV5-4,TRBJ1-1,TGTGCCAGCAGCCTGGACAGGGGGATGAAGACTGAAGCTTTCTTT,CASSLDRGMKTEAFF
TRBD1,NA,TRBV18,TRBJ2-5,TGTGCCAGCTCACCACCGTATGGGGACAGATTTTCCCAAGAGACCCAGTACTTC,CASSPPYGDRFSQETQYF
TRBD2,NA,TRBV29-1,TRBJ2-1,TGCAGCGTTGAATCTAGCGGGGGGCGGGACTACAATGAGCAGTTCTTC,CSVESSGGRDYNEQFF
NA,NA,TRBV21-1,TRBJ2-7,TGTGCCAGCAGCAAATCGACAGGGCTGGGCTCCTACGAGCAGTACTTC,CASSKSTGLGSYEQYF
NA,NA,TRBV5-6,TRBJ2-4,TGTGCCAGCAGCTTCGGATACGGGGTCGAAAACATTCAGTACTTC,CASSFGYGVENIQYF
NA,NA,TRBV19,TRBJ1-4,TGTGCCAGTATAGGAGCAACTAATGAAAAACTGTTTTTT,CASIGATNEKLFF
NA,NA,TRBV18,TRBJ1-2,TGTGCCAGCTCACCCCCCAGGGGAGCTAACTATGGCTACACCTTC,CASSPPRGANYGYTF
TRBD1,NA,TRBV2,TRBJ2-5,TGTGCCAGCAGTGAAGATCGGCAGGGGGCTATCGGAGAGACCCAGTACTTC,CASSEDRQGAIGETQYF
NA,few,TRBV5-1,TRBJ2-1,TGCGCCAGCAGTAGGGGGCAGCTAGCGGGTTCTAGTAATGAGCAGTTCTTC,CASSRGQLAGSSNEQFF
NA,once,TRBV5-4,TRBJ1-2,TGTGCCAGCAGCCATACAGGCTTCTATGGCTACACCTTC,CASSHTGFYGYTF
TRBD1,NA,TRBV11-2,TRBJ1-4,TGTGCCAGCAGCTTAGTCCCCGGGACAGGTCATGAAAAACTGTTTTTT,CASSLVPGTGHEKLFF
NA,NA,TRBV4-1,TRBJ2-7,TGCGCCAGCAGCAAGCTCCAGGGGTACTCCTACGAGCAGTACTTC,CASSKLQGYSYEQYF
NA,NA,TRBV19,TRBJ2-3,TGTGCCAGTATCACGTCTGGGGGGGATACGCAGTATTTT,CASITSGGDTQYF
TRBD1,NA,TRBV2,TRBJ1-2,TGTGCCAGCAGGGAAGGACAGGTCCGCTACTATGGCTACACCTTC,CASREGQVRYYGYTF
NA,NA,TRBV24-1,TRBJ2-3,TGTGCCACCAGTGATGATACTAGCACAGATACGCAGTATTTT,CATSDDTSTDTQYF
NA,NA,TRBV6-5,TRBJ1-3,TGTGCCAGCAGCGATTCAGGGGTGCGAAACACCATATATTTT,CASSDSGVRNTIYF
NA,NA,TRBV5-1,TRBJ1-1,TGCGCCAGCAGCTTGGCCAAGAACACTGAAGCTTTCTTT,CASSLAKNTEAFF
NA,NA,TRBV29-1,TRBJ1-2,TGCAGCGTTTTAGACAGGTCTAACTATGGCTACACCTTC,CSVLDRSNYGYTF
TRBD2,NA,TRBV20-1,TRBJ2-3,TGCAGTGCTAGTCGAGCGGGGGCCCACACAAGCACAGATACGCAGTATTTT,CSASRAGAHTSTDTQYF
NA,NA,TRBV5-1,TRBJ2-6,TGCGCCAGCACCCCCCCAGGGACTGGGGCCAACGTCCTGACTTTC,CASTPPGTGANVLTF
TRBD2,NA,TRBV2,TRBJ2-3,TGTGCCAGCATCGCGGGGGGAGGAGATACGCAGTATTTT,CASIAGGGDTQYF
TRBD2,NA,TRBV27,TRBJ2-1,TGTGCCAGCTCCCAAGCGGGGGGCGTGAACAATGAGCAGTTCTTC,CASSQAGGVNNEQFF
NA,NA,TRBV9,TRBJ2-3,TGTGCCAGCAGCGTAGCTCCCGGGATTAGCACAGATACGCAGTATTTT,CASSVAPGISTDTQYF
TRBD1,NA,TRBV7-9,TRBJ1-5,TGTGCCAGCAGCTACAAGGGGACAGGGATGCATCAGCCCCAGCATTTT,CASSYKGTGMHQPQHF
TRBD2,NA,TRBV7-9,TRBJ2-5,TGTGCCAGCAGCTTAAGCGGGACCTTGTACCAAGAGACCCAGTACTTC,CASSLSGTLYQETQYF
NA,once,TRBV6-5,TRBJ1-3,TGTGCCAGCAGTTACTCTGAGAGCTCTGGAAACACCATATATTTT,CASSYSESSGNTIYF
TRBD2,NA,TRBV18,TRBJ2-1,TGTGCCAGCTCACCACGGGCGGGGACCCATCATGGACTAGCGGGGTCTAGCTCCTACAATGAGCAGTTCTTC,CASSPRAGTHHGLAGSSSYNEQFF
TRBD1,NA,TRBV6-2/TRBV6-3,TRBJ1-2,TGTGCCAGCAGTCTGGACAGGTTGGGCTATGGCTACACCTTC,CASSLDRLGYGYTF
NA,once,TRBV29-1,TRBJ1-2,TGCAGCGTTGAGAGGCAGGGATGGGGCTACACCTTC,CSVERQGWGYTF
TRBD2,once,TRBV5-8,TRBJ2-1,TGTGCCAGCAGCCCAGGACTAGCGGAAAATGAGCCCTACAATGAGCAGTTCTTC,CASSPGLAENEPYNEQFF
NA,NA,TRBV6-5,TRBJ1-2,TGTGCCAGCAGTTCCCCACAGGGTCGCTACACCTTC,CASSSPQGRYTF
NA,NA,TRBV7-7,TRBJ2-2,TGTGCCAGCAGCTTGTCGCCGATCATAGCCACCGGGGAGCTGTTTTTT,CASSLSPIIATGELFF
TRBD2,NA,TRBV5-1,TRBJ2-3,TGCGCCAGCAGCTTGGCCGGTGGGGGACTAGCGGTCACAGATACGCAGTATTTT,CASSLAGGGLAVTDTQYF
NA,NA,TRBV10-2,TRBJ2-7,TGCGCCAGCAGTGAGACAGGTAATTTCGACGAGCAGTACTTC,CASSETGNFDEQYF
TRBD2,NA,TRBV4-1,TRBJ2-5,TGCGCCAGCAGCCTCAACCTTTTCGGTAGCGGGGGGCAAGAGACCCAGTACTTC,CASSLNLFGSGGQETQYF
NA,NA,TRBV7-9,TRBJ1-2,TGTGCCAGCAGCCTAGGACAGCCTGATGGCTACACCTTC,CASSLGQPDGYTF
TRBD1,NA,TRBV11-3,TRBJ2-3,TGTGCCAGCAGCTCCCGGGACAGGGGGCAGACAGATACGCAGTATTTT,CASSSRDRGQTDTQYF
NA,NA,TRBV15,TRBJ1-4,TGTGCCACCAGCAGAAACCCAGGGATAGGGGCAACTAATGAAAAACTGTTTTTT,CATSRNPGIGATNEKLFF